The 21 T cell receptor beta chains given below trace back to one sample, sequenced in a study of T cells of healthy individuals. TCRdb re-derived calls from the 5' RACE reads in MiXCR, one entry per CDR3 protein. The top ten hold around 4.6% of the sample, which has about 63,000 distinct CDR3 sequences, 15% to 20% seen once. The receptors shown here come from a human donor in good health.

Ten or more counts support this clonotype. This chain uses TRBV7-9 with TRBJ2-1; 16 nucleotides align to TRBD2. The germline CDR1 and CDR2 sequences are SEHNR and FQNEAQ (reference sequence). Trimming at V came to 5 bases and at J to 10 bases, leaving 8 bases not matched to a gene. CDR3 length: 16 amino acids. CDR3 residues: CASSGGLAGGQYEQFF. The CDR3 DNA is TGTGCCAGCAGCGGGGGACTAGCGGGGGGGCAATACGAGCAGTTCTTC. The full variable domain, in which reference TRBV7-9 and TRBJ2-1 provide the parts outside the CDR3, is DTGVSQNPRHKITKRGQNVTFRCDPISEHNRLYWYRQTLGQGPEFLTYFQNEAQLEKSRLLSDRFSAERPKGSFSTLEIQRTEQGDSAMYLCASSGGLAGGQYEQFFGPGTRLTVL.

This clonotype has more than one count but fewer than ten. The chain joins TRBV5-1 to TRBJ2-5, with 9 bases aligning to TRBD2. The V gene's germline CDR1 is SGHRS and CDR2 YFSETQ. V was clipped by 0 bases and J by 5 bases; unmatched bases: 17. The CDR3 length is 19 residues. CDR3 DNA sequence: TGCGCCAGCAGCTTGGTCCCCGCGTCTAGCGGGATGCTAGTGGAGACCCAGTACTTC. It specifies CASSLVPASSGMLVETQYF.

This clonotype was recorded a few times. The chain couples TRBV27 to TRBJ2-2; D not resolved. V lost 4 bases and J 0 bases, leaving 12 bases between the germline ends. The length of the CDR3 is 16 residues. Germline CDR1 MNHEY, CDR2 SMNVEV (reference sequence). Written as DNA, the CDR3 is TGTGCCAGCAGTTATAATCCCCCCCCGAACACCGGGGAGCTGTTTTTT. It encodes CASSYNPPPNTGELFF.

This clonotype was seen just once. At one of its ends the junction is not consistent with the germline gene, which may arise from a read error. The CDR3 sequence: CASSLTGAGNTIYF. Written as DNA, the CDR3 is TGTGCCAGCAGCTTAACAGGGGCTGGAAACACCATATATTTT. The chain carries TRBV5-1 and TRBJ1-3, with 7 nucleotides matching TRBD1. Germline loops: CDR1 SGHRS, CDR2 YFSETQ. This CDR3 region has 14 residues.

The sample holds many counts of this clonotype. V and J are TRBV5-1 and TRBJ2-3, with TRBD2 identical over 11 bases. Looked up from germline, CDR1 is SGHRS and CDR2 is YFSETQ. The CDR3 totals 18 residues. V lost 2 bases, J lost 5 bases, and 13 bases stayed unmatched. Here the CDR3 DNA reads TGCGCCAGCAGCTTAGCCGGGACTAGCGGTTCTTTTGGAGATACGCAGTATTTT. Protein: CASSLAGTSGSFGDTQYF.

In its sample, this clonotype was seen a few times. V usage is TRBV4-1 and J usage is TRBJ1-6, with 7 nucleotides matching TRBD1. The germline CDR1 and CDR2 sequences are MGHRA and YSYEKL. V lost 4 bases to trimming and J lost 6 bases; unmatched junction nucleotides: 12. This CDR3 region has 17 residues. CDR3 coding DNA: TGCGCCAGCAGCCGCGTACTCCGGGACAGAAGTAATTCACCCCTCCACTTT. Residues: CASSRVLRDRSNSPLHF.

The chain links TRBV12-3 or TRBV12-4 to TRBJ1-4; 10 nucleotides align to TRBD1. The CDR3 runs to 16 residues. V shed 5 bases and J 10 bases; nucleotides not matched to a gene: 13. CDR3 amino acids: CASSPGQGIRGGKLFF. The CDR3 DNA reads TGTGCCAGCAGTCCGGGACAGGGGATCCGGGGAGGAAAACTGTTTTTT.

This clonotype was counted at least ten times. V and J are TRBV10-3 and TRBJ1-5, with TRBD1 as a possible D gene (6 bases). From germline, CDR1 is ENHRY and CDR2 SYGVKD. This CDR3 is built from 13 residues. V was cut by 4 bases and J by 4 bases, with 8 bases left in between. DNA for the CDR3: TGTGCCATCAGTGGGACAGAGAATCAGCCCCAGCATTTT. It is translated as CAISGTENQPQHF.

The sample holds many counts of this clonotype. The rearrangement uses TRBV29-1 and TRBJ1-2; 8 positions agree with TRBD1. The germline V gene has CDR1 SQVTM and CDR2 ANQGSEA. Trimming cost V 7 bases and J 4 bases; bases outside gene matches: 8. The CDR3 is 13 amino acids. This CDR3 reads CSAETGDVYGYTF. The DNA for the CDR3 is TGCAGCGCCGAGACAGGGGACGTCTATGGCTACACCTTC.

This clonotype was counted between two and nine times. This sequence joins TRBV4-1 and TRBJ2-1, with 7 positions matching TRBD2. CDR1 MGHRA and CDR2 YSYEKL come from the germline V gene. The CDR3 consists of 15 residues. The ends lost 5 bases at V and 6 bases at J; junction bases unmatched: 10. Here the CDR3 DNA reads TGCGCCAGCAGCGAAAGGGCGGGAGTGGTCAATGAGCAGTTCTTC. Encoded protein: CASSERAGVVNEQFF.

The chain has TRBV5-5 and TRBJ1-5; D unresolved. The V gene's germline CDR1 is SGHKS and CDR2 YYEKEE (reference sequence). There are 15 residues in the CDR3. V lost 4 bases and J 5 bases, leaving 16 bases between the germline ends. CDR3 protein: CASSPAGERYQPQHF. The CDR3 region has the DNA TGTGCCAGCAGCCCGGCCGGGGAGCGTTATCAGCCCCAGCATTTT. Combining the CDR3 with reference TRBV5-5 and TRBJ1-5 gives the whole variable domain DAGVTQSPTHLIKTRGQQVTLRCSPISGHKSVSWYQQVLGQGPQFIFQYYEKEERGRGNFPDRFSARQFPNYSSELNVNALLLGDSALYLCASSPAGERYQPQHFGDGTRLSIL.

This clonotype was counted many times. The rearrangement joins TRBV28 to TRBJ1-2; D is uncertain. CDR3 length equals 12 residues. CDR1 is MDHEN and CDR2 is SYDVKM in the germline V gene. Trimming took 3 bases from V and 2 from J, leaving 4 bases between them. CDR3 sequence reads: CASSFQNYGYTF. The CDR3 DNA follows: TGTGCCAGCAGTTTCCAGAACTATGGCTACACCTTC.

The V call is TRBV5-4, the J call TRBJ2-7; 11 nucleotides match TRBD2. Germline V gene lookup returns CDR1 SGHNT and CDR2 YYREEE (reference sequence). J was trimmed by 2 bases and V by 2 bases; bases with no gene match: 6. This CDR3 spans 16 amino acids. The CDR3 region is CASSLVAGGPPYEQYF. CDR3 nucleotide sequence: TGTGCCAGCAGCTTAGTAGCGGGAGGGCCTCCCTACGAGCAGTACTTC.

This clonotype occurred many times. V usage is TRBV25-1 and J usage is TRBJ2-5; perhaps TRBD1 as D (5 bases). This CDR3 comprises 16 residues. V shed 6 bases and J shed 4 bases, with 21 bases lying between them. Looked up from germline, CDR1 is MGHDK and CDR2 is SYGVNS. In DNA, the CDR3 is TGTGCCAGCAGCACGAGCGTAATTAAGGGGCGAGAGACCCAGTACTTC. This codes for CASSTSVIKGRETQYF.

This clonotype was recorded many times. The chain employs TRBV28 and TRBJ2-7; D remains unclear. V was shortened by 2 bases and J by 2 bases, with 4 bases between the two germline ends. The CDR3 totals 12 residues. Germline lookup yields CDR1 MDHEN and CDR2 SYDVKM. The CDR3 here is CASSLQAYEQYF. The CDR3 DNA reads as TGTGCCAGCAGTTTACAGGCCTACGAGCAGTACTTC. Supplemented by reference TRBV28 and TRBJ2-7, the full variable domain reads DVKVTQSSRYLVKRTGEKVFLECVQDMDHENMFWYRQDPGLGLRLIYFSYDVKMKEKGDIPEGYSVSREKKERFSLILESASTNQTSMYLCASSLQAYEQYFGPGTRLTVT.

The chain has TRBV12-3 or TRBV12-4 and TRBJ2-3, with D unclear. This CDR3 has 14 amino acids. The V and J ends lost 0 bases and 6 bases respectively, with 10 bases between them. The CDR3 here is CASSLAKAADTQYF. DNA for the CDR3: TGTGCCAGCAGTTTAGCGAAGGCCGCTGATACGCAGTATTTT.

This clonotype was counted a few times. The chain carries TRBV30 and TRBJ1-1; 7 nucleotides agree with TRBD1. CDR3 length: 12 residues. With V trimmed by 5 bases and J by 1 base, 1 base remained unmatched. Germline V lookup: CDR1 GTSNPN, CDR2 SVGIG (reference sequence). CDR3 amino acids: CAWQGENTEAFF. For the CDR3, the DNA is TGTGCCTGGCAGGGGGAGAACACTGAAGCTTTCTTT.

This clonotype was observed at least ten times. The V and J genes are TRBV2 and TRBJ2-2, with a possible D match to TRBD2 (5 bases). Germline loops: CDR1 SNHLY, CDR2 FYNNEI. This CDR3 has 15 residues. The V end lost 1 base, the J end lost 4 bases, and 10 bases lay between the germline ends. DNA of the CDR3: TGTGCCAGCAGTGAAGATCGGGATGGCACCGGGGAGCTGTTTTTT. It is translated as CASSEDRDGTGELFF.

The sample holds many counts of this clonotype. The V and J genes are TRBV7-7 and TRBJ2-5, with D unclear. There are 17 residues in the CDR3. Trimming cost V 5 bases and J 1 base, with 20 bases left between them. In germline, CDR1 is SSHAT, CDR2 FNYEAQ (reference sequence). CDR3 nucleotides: TGTGCCAGCAGCCTCGACGGGTTCGACCTCCTCCAAGAGACCCAGTACTTC. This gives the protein CASSLDGFDLLQETQYF. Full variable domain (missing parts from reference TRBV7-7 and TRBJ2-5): GAGVSQSPRYKVTKRGQDVTLRCDPISSHATLYWYQQALGQGPEFLTYFNYEAQPDKSGLPSDRFSAERPEGSISTLTIQRTEQRDSAMYRCASSLDGFDLLQETQYFGPGTRLLVL.

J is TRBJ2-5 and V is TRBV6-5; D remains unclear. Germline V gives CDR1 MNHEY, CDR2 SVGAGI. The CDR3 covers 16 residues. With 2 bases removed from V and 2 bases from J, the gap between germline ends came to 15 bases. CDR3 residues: CASSYAGHRPQETQYF. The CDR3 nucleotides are TGTGCCAGCAGTTACGCCGGCCACCGACCACAAGAGACCCAGTACTTC.

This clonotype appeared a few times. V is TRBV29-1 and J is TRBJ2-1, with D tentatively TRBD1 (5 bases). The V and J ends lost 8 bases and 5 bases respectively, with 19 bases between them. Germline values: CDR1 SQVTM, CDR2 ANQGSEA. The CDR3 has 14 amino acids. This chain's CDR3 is CSPWALGADNEQFF. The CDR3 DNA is TGCAGCCCTTGGGCCCTTGGGGCCGACAATGAGCAGTTCTTC.